The next 25 T cell receptor beta chains were all read from a single sample in a study of T cells in Graves' hyperthyroidism and ophthalmopathy. Authors of the study amplified TCR beta CDR3 regions from RNA transcripts. HTBI primers drove first-round RT-PCR of the TCR CDR3. TCRdb reanalysed the multiplex PCR reads using MiXCR and keeps one entry per CDR3 protein. This sample yields more than 350,000 distinct CDR3 sequences, of which roughly 15% are seen a single time; approximately 19% belongs to the top ten. The material sequenced was blood. Every receptor here comes from a woman in her sixties or seventies with Graves' ophthalmopathy.

This clonotype occurred many times. The CDR3 DNA reads TGTGCCAGCAGACGGAGGGGAGCGGGAGAAACAAGCTCCTACAATGAGCAGTTCTTC. It codes for CASRRRGAGETSSYNEQFF. The chain links TRBV28 to TRBJ2-1; 8 nucleotides line up with TRBD2. V dropped 6 bases and J dropped 0; count of bases not matched to a gene: 16. CDR1 and CDR2 (germline): MDHEN, SYDVKM. The CDR3 loop spans 19 amino acids.

In its sample, this clonotype was seen a few times. The chain joins TRBV4-1 to TRBJ2-2; TRBD1 matches at 8 bases. The CDR3 is made up of 17 amino acids. Germline CDR1 reads MGHRA; CDR2 reads YSYEKL. The ends lost 2 bases at V and 3 bases at J; junction bases unmatched: 8. The CDR3 region is CASSQRPGGADTGELFF. The CDR3 coding sequence is TGCGCCAGCAGCCAACGCCCAGGGGGCGCGGACACCGGGGAGCTGTTTTTT.

Here the CDR3 reads CATGTGSFKETQYF. CDR3 DNA sequence: TGTGCCACCGGGACAGGGTCGTTTAAAGAGACCCAGTACTTC. This rearrangement joins TRBV28 to TRBJ2-5, with TRBD1 matching 9 bases. The CDR3 covers 14 residues. V dropped 10 bases and J dropped 3; count of bases not matched to a gene: 9. CDR1 MDHEN and CDR2 SYDVKM come from the germline V gene.

This clonotype was observed a handful of times. The rearrangement joins TRBV5-1 to TRBJ2-4, with D tentatively TRBD1 (6 bases). CDR1 and CDR2 from the germline V gene are SGHRS and YFSETQ. The CDR3 is 14 amino acids. Trimming took 5 bases from V and 5 from J, leaving 14 bases between them. CDR3 bases: TGCGCCAGCAGTATCACAGGGCCCCAAAACATTCAGTACTTC. Translated: CASSITGPQNIQYF. Combining the CDR3 with reference TRBV5-1 and TRBJ2-4 gives the whole variable domain KAGVTQTPRYLIKTRGQQVTLSCSPISGHRSVSWYQQTPGQGLQFLFEYFSETQRNKGNFPGRFSGRQFSNSRSEMNVSTLELGDSALYLCASSITGPQNIQYFGAGTRLSVL.

This clonotype has a count of ten or more. This chain joins TRBV20-1 and TRBJ2-3, with D perhaps matching TRBD2 (6 bases). Germline V gives CDR1 DFQATT, CDR2 SNEGSKA (reference sequence). V lost 6 bases, J lost 2 bases, and 18 bases lay in between. CDR3 length: 15 residues. The CDR3: CSARAAEGFTDTQYF. The CDR3 nucleotides read TGCAGTGCCCGGGCAGCGGAGGGGTTCACAGATACGCAGTATTTT.

This clonotype was observed at least ten times. J is TRBJ2-7 and V is TRBV28, with D unresolved. Trimming removed 7 bases from V and 1 base from J, with 8 bases in between. Germline CDR1 reads MDHEN; CDR2 reads SYDVKM. The CDR3 extends over 12 amino acids. The CDR3 loop is CASKDGSYEQYF. The DNA for the CDR3 is TGTGCCAGCAAGGACGGATCCTACGAGCAGTACTTC.

This clonotype came up many times. This rearrangement joins TRBV18 to TRBJ1-1; maybe TRBD1 (6 bases). Germline CDR1 is KGHSH and CDR2 is LQKENI. V lost 5 bases, J lost 4 bases, and 17 bases lay in between. This CDR3 is 15 amino acids long. The CDR3: CASSDGGGAGTEAFF. As DNA, the CDR3 is TGTGCCAGCTCAGACGGGGGGGGCGCAGGCACTGAAGCTTTCTTT.

This clonotype has ten or more counts. The chain carries TRBV3-1 and TRBJ2-1; D is unclear. Germline CDR1 reads LGHDT; CDR2 reads YNNKEL (reference sequence). This CDR3 is 15 amino acids long. Trimming took off 6 bases at V and 4 bases at J, with 16 bases between the two ends. CDR3 sequence (DNA): TGTGCCAGCAGTAGCCCTTCCCCAGCTTACAATGAGCAGTTCTTC. Residues: CASSSPSPAYNEQFF.

As concerns this clonotype: A much larger clonotype is one base distant, so this may be a read error. The rearrangement uses TRBV18 and TRBJ2-7; TRBD1 agrees at 9 bases. The CDR3 is 14 residues long. Germline loops: CDR1 KGHSH, CDR2 LQKENI. V shed 8 bases and J 5 bases; nucleotides not matched to a gene: 10. The CDR3, as DNA: TGTGCCAGCCCATCAAGGACAGGGGACAACGAGCAGTACTTC. Protein sequence: CASPSRTGDNEQYF. Full variable domain (missing parts from reference TRBV18 and TRBJ2-7): NAGVMQNPRHLVRRRGQEARLRCSPMKGHSHVYWYRQLPEEGLKFMVYLQKENIIDESGMPKERFSAEFPKEGPSILRIQQVVRGDSAAYFCASPSRTGDNEQYFGPGTRLTVT.

The chain is built from TRBV20-1 and TRBJ2-7; 14 nucleotides align to TRBD2. The CDR3 is made up of 14 amino acids. CDR1 DFQATT and CDR2 SNEGSKA come from the germline V gene (reference sequence). Germline trimming cut 6 bases from V and 7 bases from J; bases unmatched to any gene: 8. The DNA for the CDR3 is TGCAGTGCGCCGGGACTAGCGGGAGTCGGGGAGCAGTACTTC. Its protein product is CSAPGLAGVGEQYF.

This clonotype occurred many times. This chain uses TRBV6-1 with TRBJ1-2, with D perhaps TRBD1 (5 bases). Per the germline V gene, CDR1 is MNHNS and CDR2 is SASEGT. The CDR3 has 15 residues. The V end lost 7 bases, the J end lost 8 bases, and 23 bases lay between the germline ends. The CDR3 DNA sequence: TGTGCCAGCACCGATCCGGGACGCCGTTCGGTGGGCTACACCTTC. This encodes CASTDPGRRSVGYTF.

The rearrangement joins TRBV4-2 to TRBJ2-3, with 8 bases aligning to TRBD2. The CDR3 is 16 residues long. Germline V gene data show CDR1 as LGHNA and CDR2 as YNFKEQ. The V segment lost 0 bases and the J segment 0 bases; nucleotides outside the gene matches: 2. The CDR3 sequence: CASSQEASGSTDTQYF. In DNA form, the CDR3 reads TGTGCCAGCAGCCAAGAGGCTAGCGGGAGCACAGATACGCAGTATTTT.

Concerning this clonotype itself: A much larger clone differs from this one at a single base, so this may be a read error. The chain recombines TRBV7-8 with TRBJ2-1; D is perhaps TRBD1 (5 bases). The CDR3 is 12 residues long. Germline CDR1 SGHVS, CDR2 FQNEAQ. CDR3 sequence (DNA): TGTGTCAGCAGACGGACAAACAATGAGCAGTTCTTC. Its protein product is CVSRRTNNEQFF.

This clonotype was detected many times. The CDR3 here is CASRGSGSSGIQYF. The CDR3 bases are TGTGCCAGCAGGGGTAGCGGGAGTTCGGGCATTCAGTACTTC. The chain employs TRBV2 and TRBJ2-4; 9 bases agree with TRBD2. V lost 6 bases, J lost 9 bases, and 9 bases stayed unmatched. The CDR3 loop spans 14 amino acids. The germline CDR1 and CDR2 sequences are SNHLY and FYNNEI. Together with reference TRBV2 and TRBJ2-4, the CDR3 gives the full variable domain: EPEVTQTPSHQVTQMGQEVILRCVPISNHLYFYWYRQILGQKVEFLVSFYNNEISEKSEIFDDQFSVERPDGSNFTLKIRSTKLEDSAMYFCASRGSGSSGIQYFGAGTRLSVL.

Ten or more counts support this clonotype. The rearrangement uses TRBV5-1 and TRBJ2-1; tentatively, D is TRBD2 (8 bases). CDR3 length: 16 amino acids. Germline V gene data show CDR1 as SGHRS and CDR2 as YFSETQ. With 3 bases removed from V and 2 bases from J, the gap between germline ends came to 15 bases. CDR3 amino acids: CASSSGGQGAYNEQFF. DNA for the CDR3: TGCGCCAGCAGCTCGGGGGGGCAGGGGGCCTACAATGAGCAGTTCTTC. The full variable domain, with the rest looked up from reference TRBV5-1 and TRBJ2-1, is KAGVTQTPRYLIKTRGQQVTLSCSPISGHRSVSWYQQTPGQGLQFLFEYFSETQRNKGNFPGRFSGRQFSNSRSEMNVSTLELGDSALYLCASSSGGQGAYNEQFFGPGTRLTVL.

This clonotype was seen many times. The chain employs TRBV12-3 or TRBV12-4 and TRBJ2-7; 11 bases align to TRBD1. This CDR3 region has 15 residues. V lost 5 bases, J lost 0 bases, and 3 bases stayed unmatched. CDR3 DNA sequence: TGTGCCAGCAGTGCGGGACAGGGGGGCTCCTACGAGCAGTACTTC. This translates into CASSAGQGGSYEQYF.

V gene TRBV5-1 combines with J gene TRBJ2-1, with 11 bases aligning to TRBD2. CDR1 SGHRS and CDR2 YFSETQ come from the germline V gene. With V trimmed by 1 base and J by 0 bases, 6 bases remained unmatched. The CDR3 is 18 amino acids. CDR3 region: CASSLTSGSPLSYNEQFF. CDR3 DNA sequence: TGCGCCAGCAGCTTGACTAGCGGGAGCCCCCTCTCCTACAATGAGCAGTTCTTC.

This clonotype was detected many times. The chain links TRBV5-1 to TRBJ2-1, with 7 bases lining up with TRBD2. The CDR3 extends over 15 amino acids. V trimming: 4 bases; J trimming: 3 bases; junction bases outside the gene matches: 7. Germline V gene data show CDR1 as SGHRS and CDR2 as YFSETQ. As DNA, the CDR3 is TGCGCCAGCAGCCCGGATGGCGGGAGCTACAATGAGCAGTTCTTC. It is translated as CASSPDGGSYNEQFF.

This chain joins TRBV5-1 and TRBJ1-4; no firm D call. The V and J ends lost 2 bases and 2 bases respectively, with 7 bases between them. The CDR3 has 14 residues. CDR1 and CDR2 from the germline V gene are SGHRS and YFSETQ. In nucleotides, the CDR3 is TGCGCCAGCAGCTTCTTCGGGACTAATGAAAAACTGTTTTTT. The encoded protein is CASSFFGTNEKLFF.

This clonotype appeared many times. V and J are TRBV20-1 and TRBJ2-3; maybe TRBD2 (6 bases). The V gene's germline CDR1 is DFQATT and CDR2 SNEGSKA (reference sequence). Trimming removed 1 base from V and 0 bases from J, with 8 bases in between. The CDR3 is 14 amino acids. CDR3 sequence (DNA): TGCAGTGCTAGAGGGAGGGTTAGCACAGATACGCAGTATTTT. The encoded protein is CSARGRVSTDTQYF.

Ten or more counts support this clonotype. The chain recombines TRBV7-9 with TRBJ2-7; the D gene is possibly TRBD2 (6 bases). This CDR3 is 16 amino acids long. Looked up from germline, CDR1 is SEHNR and CDR2 is FQNEAQ (reference sequence). V lost 5 bases to trimming and J lost 0 bases, with 17 bases between them. This chain's CDR3 is CASSLSTGVTSYEQYF. The DNA for the CDR3 is TGTGCCAGCAGCCTAAGCACGGGGGTTACCTCCTACGAGCAGTACTTC.

This clonotype was recorded many times. J is TRBJ2-1 and V is TRBV2; D is unresolved. The CDR3 is 11 amino acids. Trimming shortened V by 4 bases and J by 8 bases, and 6 bases separated the two germline ends. Germline V CDR1 and CDR2: SNHLY, FYNNEI. The CDR3 sequence: CASSGPDEQFF. In nucleotides, the CDR3 is TGTGCCAGCAGTGGGCCTGATGAGCAGTTCTTC.

Ten or more counts support this clonotype. This sequence joins TRBV30 and TRBJ2-5, with 9 bases lining up with TRBD1. This CDR3 comprises 14 residues. CDR1 and CDR2 (germline): GTSNPN, SVGIG (reference sequence). V was clipped by 1 base and J by 5 bases; unmatched bases: 5. The CDR3 coding sequence is TGTGCCTGGAGTGCATACAGGGGGCTGGAGACCCAGTACTTC. Protein: CAWSAYRGLETQYF.

This clonotype was seen at least ten times. The rearrangement uses TRBV2 and TRBJ2-5, with TRBD2 as a possible D gene (6 bases). The V end lost 6 bases, the J end lost 5 bases, and 10 bases lay between the germline ends. The CDR3 is 12 amino acids. Germline CDR1 reads SNHLY; CDR2 reads FYNNEI. The DNA of the CDR3 is TGTGCCAGCAGGCGGGACGAGGAGACCCAGTACTTC. Residues: CASRRDEETQYF.

The rearrangement links TRBV11-2 to TRBJ2-1; 8 bases align to TRBD2. V was clipped by 1 base and J by 9 bases; unmatched bases: 8. CDR1 is SGHAT and CDR2 is FQNNGV in the germline V gene. The CDR3 consists of 15 residues. The DNA for the CDR3 is TGTGCCAGCAGCTTAGTGCGGGGGGCGCTCAGTGAGCAGTTCTTC. Protein product: CASSLVRGALSEQFF. Full variable domain (missing parts from reference TRBV11-2 and TRBJ2-1): EAGVAQSPRYKIIEKRQSVAFWCNPISGHATLYWYQQILGQGPKLLIQFQNNGVVDDSQLPKDRFSAERLKGVDSTLKIQPAKLEDSAVYLCASSLVRGALSEQFFGPGTRLTVL.